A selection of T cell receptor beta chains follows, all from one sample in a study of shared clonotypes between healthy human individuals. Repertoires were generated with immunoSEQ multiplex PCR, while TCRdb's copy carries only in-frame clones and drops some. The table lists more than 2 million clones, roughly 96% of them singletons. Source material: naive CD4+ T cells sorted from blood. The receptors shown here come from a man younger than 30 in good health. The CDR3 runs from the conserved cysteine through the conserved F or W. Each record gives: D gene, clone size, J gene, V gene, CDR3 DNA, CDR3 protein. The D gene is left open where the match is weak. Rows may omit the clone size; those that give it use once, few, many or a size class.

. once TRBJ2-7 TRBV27 TGTGCCAGCAGTCCAACGACAGGAACCTACGAGCAGTACTTC CASSPTTGTYEQYF
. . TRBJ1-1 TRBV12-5 TGTGCTAGTGGCCCACAGACAGCTGAAGCTTTCTTT CASGPQTAEAFF
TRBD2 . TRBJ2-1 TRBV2 TGTGCCAGCTGCCGGGGGGGTAATGAGCAGTTCTTC CASCRGGNEQFF
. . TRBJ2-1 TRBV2 TGTGCCAGCAATGAGTACAATGAGCAGTTCTTC CASNEYNEQFF
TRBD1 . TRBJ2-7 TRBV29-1 TGCAGCGTCACCGGGACAGCAAGCTACGAGCAGTACTTC CSVTGTASYEQYF
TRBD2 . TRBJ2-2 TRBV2 TGTGCCAGCAGTGATAGAGCGGGAGTCGCCGGGGAGCTGTTTTTT CASSDRAGVAGELFF
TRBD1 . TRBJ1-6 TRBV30 TGTGCCTGGAGTCTCAGGGGGTCCGGCTATAATTCACCCCTCCACTTT CAWSLRGSGYNSPLHF
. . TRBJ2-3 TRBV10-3 TGTGCCATCCGTTCGTCCAGGTCGGCCACAGATACGCAGTATTTT CAIRSSRSATDTQYF
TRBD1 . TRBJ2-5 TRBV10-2 TGCGCCAGCAGTGAATCAGGGGGATGGGAGACCCAGTACTTC CASSESGGWETQYF
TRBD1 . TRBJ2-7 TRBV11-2 TGTGCCAGCAGCTTAGAACAGGGGGCCTCCTACGAGCAGTACTTC CASSLEQGASYEQYF
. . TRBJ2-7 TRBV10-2 TGCGCCAGCAGACTTGACAGTTTTCAGTACTTC CASRLDSFQYF
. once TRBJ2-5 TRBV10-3 TGTGCCATCAGGGACAGCACCCAAGAGACCCAGTACTTC CAIRDSTQETQYF
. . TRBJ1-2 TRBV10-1 TGCGCCAGCAGTGAGTCTAGGGCCGGGGGCTACACCTTC CASSESRAGGYTF
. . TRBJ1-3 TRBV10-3 TGTGCCATCAGTCAGAGAACGATGACTGGAAACACCATATATTTT CAISQRTMTGNTIYF
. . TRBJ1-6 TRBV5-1 TGCGCCAGCAAAACCGGGGGTAATTCACCCCTCCACTTT CASKTGGNSPLHF
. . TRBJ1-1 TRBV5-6 TGTGCCAGCAGCTTACGGAAGCCGGCTGAAGCTTTCTTT CASSLRKPAEAFF
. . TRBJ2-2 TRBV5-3 TGTGCCAGAAGCTCCGTAGGGGAGCGCCCCACCGGGGAGCTGTTTTTT CARSSVGERPTGELFF
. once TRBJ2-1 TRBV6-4 TGTGCCAGCAGTGAAGTAACCTACAATGAGCAGTTCTTC CASSEVTYNEQFF
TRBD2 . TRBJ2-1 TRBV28 TGTGCCAGCAGTGTCCGCGGGAGGGGGGGCAATGAGCAGTTCTTC CASSVRGRGGNEQFF
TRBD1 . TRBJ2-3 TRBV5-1 TGCGCCAGCAGCCGAGGACAGGGGATAACTAGCACAGATACGCAGTATTTT CASSRGQGITSTDTQYF
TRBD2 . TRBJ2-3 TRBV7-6 TGTGCCAGCAGCTTAGTGACGAGCGGGGGGACCACAGATACGCAGTATTTT CASSLVTSGGTTDTQYF
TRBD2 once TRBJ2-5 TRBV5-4 TGTGCCAGCAGCTTGGCCTACTCGTCGGGGGGGCACCAAGAGACCCAGTACTTC CASSLAYSSGGHQETQYF
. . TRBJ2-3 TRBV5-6 TGTGCCAGCAGCTCGGGGAGCCCCACAGATACGCAGTATTTT CASSSGSPTDTQYF
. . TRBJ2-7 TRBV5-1 TGCGCCAGCAGCTTCCAGACTGGCTACGAGCAGTACTTC CASSFQTGYEQYF
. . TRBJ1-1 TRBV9 TGTGCCAGCAGCGTACTTCCAGTCGGGGTGAACACTGAAGCTTTCTTT CASSVLPVGVNTEAFF
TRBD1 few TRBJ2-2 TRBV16 TGTGCCAGCAGCCTAGGACAGGGAAACACCGGGGAGCTGTTTTTT CASSLGQGNTGELFF
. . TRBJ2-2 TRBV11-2 TGTGCCAGCAGCTTAGGACTCCTGAACACCGGGGAGCTGTTTTTT CASSLGLLNTGELFF
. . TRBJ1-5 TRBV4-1 TGCGCCAGCAGCCAAGTGGGCGCGGGGTTCAGCAATCAGCCCCAGCATTTT CASSQVGAGFSNQPQHF
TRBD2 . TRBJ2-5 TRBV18 TGTGCCAGCTCACCATCCGGGGGGGGAGAGACCCAGTACTTC CASSPSGGGETQYF
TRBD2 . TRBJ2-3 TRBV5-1 TGCGCCAGGCCCCTAGCGGGAGATCATCCAGGGGCAGCACAGATACGCAGGTCCAACAAGGGGTATTTT CARPLAGDHPGAAQIRRSNKGYF
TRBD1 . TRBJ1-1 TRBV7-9 TGTGCCAGCAGCTTAGGGACAGGGGGTATGAACACTGAAGCTTTCTTT CASSLGTGGMNTEAFF
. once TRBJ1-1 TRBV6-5 TGTGCCAGCACTCAAACAGGGTCCGAACCTGAAGCTTTCTTT CASTQTGSEPEAFF
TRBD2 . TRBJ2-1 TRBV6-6 TGTGCCAGCAGTTGGGGGGGACGGTACAATGAGCAGTTCTTC CASSWGGRYNEQFF
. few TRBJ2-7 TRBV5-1 TGCGCCAGCAGCTTGGACCCACAGGGCGAGCAGTACTTC CASSLDPQGEQYF
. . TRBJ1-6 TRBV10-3 TGTGCCATCAGTGAGTCCCACCAGGGTGGTATTAGTTCACCCCTCCACTTT CAISESHQGGISSPLHF
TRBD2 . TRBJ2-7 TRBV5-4 TGTGCCAGCAGCATTGGGACTAGCGCCGTTAAAAGTAGCGAGCAGTACTTC CASSIGTSAVKSSEQYF
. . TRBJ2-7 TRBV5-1 TGCGCCAGCAGCTTGGAAGGGGCCCGCCGCCAGCAGTACTTC CASSLEGARRQQYF
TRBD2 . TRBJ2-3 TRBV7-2 TGTGCCAGCAGCCCACTAGCGGGGTACACAGATACGCAGTATTTT CASSPLAGYTDTQYF
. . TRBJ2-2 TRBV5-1 TGCGCCAGCAGCTTGGATTTCTCCGGGGAGCTGTTTTTT CASSLDFSGELFF
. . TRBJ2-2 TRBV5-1 TGCGCCAGCAGCTTATCCACCAAGAACACCGGGGAGCTGTTTTTT CASSLSTKNTGELFF
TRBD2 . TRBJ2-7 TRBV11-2 TGTGCCAGCAGCTTAGGAATAGCGGGAAGGTCCTACGAGCAGTACTTC CASSLGIAGRSYEQYF